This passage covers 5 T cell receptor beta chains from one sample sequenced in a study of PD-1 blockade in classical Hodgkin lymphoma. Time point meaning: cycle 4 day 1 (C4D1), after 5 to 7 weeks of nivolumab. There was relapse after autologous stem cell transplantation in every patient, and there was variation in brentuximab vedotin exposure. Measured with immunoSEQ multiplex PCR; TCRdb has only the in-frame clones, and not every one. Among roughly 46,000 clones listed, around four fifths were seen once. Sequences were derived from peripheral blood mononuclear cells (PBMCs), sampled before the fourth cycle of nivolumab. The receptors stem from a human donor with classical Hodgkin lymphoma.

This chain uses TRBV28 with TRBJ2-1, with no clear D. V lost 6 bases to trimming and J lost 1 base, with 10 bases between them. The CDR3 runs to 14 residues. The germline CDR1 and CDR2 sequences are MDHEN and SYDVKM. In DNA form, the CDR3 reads TGTGCCAGCAGAGGACCGAGATCCTACAATGAGCAGTTCTTC. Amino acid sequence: CASRGPRSYNEQFF.

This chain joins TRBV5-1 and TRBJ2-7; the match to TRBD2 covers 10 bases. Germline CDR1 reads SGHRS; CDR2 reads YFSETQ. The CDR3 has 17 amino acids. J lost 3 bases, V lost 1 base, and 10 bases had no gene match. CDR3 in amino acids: CASSLRSTSGTVYEQYF. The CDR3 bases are TGCGCCAGCAGCTTGAGGTCAACTAGCGGGACCGTCTACGAGCAGTACTTC.

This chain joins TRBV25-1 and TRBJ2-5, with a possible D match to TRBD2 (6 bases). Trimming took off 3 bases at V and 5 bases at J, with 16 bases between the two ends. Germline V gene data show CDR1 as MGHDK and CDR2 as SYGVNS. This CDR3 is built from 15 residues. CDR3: CASSDLTRLEETQYF. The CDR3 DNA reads TGTGCCAGCAGTGATTTGACTAGATTGGAGGAGACCCAGTACTTC.

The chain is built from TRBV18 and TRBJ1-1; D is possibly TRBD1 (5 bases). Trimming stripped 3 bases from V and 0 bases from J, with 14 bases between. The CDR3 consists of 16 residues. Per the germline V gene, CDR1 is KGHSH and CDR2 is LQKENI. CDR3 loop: CASSPRQGNMNTEAFF. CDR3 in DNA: TGTGCCAGCTCACCGCGTCAGGGAAACATGAACACTGAAGCTTTCTTT. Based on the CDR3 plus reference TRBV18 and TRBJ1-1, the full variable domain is NAGVMQNPRHLVRRRGQEARLRCSPMKGHSHVYWYRQLPEEGLKFMVYLQKENIIDESGMPKERFSAEFPKEGPSILRIQQVVRGDSAAYFCASSPRQGNMNTEAFFGQGTRLTVV.

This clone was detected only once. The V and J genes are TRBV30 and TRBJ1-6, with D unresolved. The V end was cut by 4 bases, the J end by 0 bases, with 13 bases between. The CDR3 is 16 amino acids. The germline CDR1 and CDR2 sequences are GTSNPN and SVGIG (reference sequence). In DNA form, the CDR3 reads TGTGCCTGGAAAACCCGGGAGAGCTCCTATAATTCACCCCTCCACTTT. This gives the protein CAWKTRESSYNSPLHF.